This T cell receptor beta chain was identified in a study of identical twins. MiXCR was run by TCRdb on the 5' RACE reads, yielding one entry per CDR3 protein. The sample includes just over 450,000 distinct CDR3 sequences, more than 13% of them seen just once. Trimming at V came to 2 bases and at J to 10 bases, leaving 6 bases not matched to a gene. The CDR3 runs to 15 residues. These records were also assigned to another study, of yellow fever vaccine responses in identical twins.

The sample consisted of CD4+ T cells sorted from blood. V gene TRBV12-3 or TRBV12-4 combines with J gene TRBJ1-6; TRBD1 agrees at 9 bases. The clonotype comes from a woman aged 18-29 years in good health. In DNA, the CDR3 is TGTGCCAGCAGTTTAACCGACAGGGGGGACTCACCCCTCCACTTT. The encoded protein is CASSLTDRGDSPLHF.